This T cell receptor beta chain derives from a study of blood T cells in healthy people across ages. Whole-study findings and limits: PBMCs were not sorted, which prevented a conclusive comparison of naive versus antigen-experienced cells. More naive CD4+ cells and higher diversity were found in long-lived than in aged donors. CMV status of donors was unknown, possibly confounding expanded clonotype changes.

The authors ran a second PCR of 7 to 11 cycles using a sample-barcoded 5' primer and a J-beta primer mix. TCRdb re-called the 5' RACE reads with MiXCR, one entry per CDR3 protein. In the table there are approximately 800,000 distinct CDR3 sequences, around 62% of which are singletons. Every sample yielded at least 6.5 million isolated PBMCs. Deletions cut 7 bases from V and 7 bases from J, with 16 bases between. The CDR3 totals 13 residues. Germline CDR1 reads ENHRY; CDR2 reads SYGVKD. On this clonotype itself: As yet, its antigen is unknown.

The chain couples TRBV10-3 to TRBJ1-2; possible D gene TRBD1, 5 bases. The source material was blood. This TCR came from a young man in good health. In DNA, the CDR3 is TGTGCCATCACCACGGACAACATCGGTGGCTACACCTTC. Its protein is CAITTDNIGGYTF.